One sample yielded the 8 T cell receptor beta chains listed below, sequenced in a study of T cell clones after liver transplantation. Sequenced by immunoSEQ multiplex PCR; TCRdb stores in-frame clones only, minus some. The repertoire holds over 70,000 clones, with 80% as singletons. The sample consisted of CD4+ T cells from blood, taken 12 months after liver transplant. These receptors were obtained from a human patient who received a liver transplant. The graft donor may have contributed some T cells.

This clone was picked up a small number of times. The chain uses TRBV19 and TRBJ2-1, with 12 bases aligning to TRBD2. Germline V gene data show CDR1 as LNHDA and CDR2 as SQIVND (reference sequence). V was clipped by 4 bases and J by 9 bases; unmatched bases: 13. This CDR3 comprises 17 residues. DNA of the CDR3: TGTGCCAGTAGTAGGCCGGGACTAGCGGGTCGGTCCGCTGAGCAGTTCTTC. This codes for CASSRPGLAGRSAEQFF.

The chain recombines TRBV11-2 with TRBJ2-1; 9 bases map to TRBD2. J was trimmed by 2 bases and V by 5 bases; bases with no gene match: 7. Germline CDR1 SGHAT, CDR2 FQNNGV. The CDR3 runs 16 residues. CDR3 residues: CASSSSGRGAYNEQFF. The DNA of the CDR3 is TGTGCCAGCAGCAGTAGCGGGAGAGGCGCCTACAATGAGCAGTTCTTC.

The CDR3 spells CASRQAHSNQPQHF. The CDR3 DNA reads as TGTGCCAGCAGACAGGCGCATAGCAATCAGCCCCAGCATTTT. The chain couples TRBV6-5 to TRBJ1-5; D is possibly TRBD1 (5 bases). Trimming removed 6 bases at V and 0 bases at J, with 9 bases between. There are 14 residues in the CDR3. Germline CDR1 is MNHEY and CDR2 is SVGAGI.

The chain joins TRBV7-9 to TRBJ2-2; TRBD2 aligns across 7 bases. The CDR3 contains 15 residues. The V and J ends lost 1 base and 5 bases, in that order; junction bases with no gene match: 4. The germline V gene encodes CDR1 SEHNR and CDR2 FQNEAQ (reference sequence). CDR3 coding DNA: TGTGCCAGCAGCTTAGTCTTTAGCGGGACCGGGGAGCTGTTTTTT. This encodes CASSLVFSGTGELFF. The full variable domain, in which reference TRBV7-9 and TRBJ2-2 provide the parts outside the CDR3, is DTGVSQNPRHKITKRGQNVTFRCDPISEHNRLYWYRQTLGQGPEFLTYFQNEAQLEKSRLLSDRFSAERPKGSFSTLEIQRTEQGDSAMYLCASSLVFSGTGELFFGEGSRLTVL.

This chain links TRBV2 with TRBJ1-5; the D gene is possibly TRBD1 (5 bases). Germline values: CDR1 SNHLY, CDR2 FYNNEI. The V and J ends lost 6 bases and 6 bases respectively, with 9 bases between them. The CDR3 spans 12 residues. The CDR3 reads CASRTDIQPQHF. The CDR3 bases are TGTGCCAGCAGGACGGACATTCAGCCCCAGCATTTT.

CDR3 nucleotides: TGTGCCAGCAGTCGGGACAGGAGGGAGACCCAGTACTTC. Protein: CASSRDRRETQYF. The genes are TRBV6-5 and TRBJ2-5; 8 bases are shared with TRBD1. The CDR3 has 13 residues. Germline assignment: CDR1 MNHEY and CDR2 SVGAGI. J gave up 5 bases and V 5 bases, and 4 bases lay outside the gene matches.

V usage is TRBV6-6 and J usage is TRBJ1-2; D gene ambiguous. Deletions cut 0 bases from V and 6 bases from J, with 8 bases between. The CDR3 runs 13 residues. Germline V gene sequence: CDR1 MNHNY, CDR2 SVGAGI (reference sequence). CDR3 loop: CASSYSPRNGYTF. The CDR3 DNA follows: TGTGCCAGCAGTTACTCGCCCCGGAATGGCTACACCTTC.

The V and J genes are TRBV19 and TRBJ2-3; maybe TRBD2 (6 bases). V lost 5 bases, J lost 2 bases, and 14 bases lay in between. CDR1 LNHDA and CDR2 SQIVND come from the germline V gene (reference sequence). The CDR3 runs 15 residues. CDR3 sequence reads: CASSPLAPYTDTQYF. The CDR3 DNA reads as TGTGCCAGTAGTCCCCTAGCGCCCTACACAGATACGCAGTATTTT.